One sample yielded the 29 T cell receptor beta chains listed below, sequenced in a study of shared clonotypes between healthy human individuals. CD8 cells regarded as naive lacked CD45RO, were positively chosen for CCR7, and omitted terminally differentiated effector memory CD45RA+ cells. Profiled with immunoSEQ multiplex PCR; TCRdb holds only in-frame clones, not every one. The sample shows more than 600,000 clones, approximately 90% of them seen only once. Sequencing was done on a sample of naive CD8+ T cells sorted from blood. All receptors come from a man younger than 40 in good health.

This chain links TRBV6-1 with TRBJ1-2; 8 positions match TRBD1. V trimming: 4 bases; J trimming: 6 bases; junction bases outside the gene matches: 19. CDR3 length equals 18 residues. Germline CDR1 is MNHNS and CDR2 is SASEGT. This chain's CDR3 is CASSGGSGWTGPEDGYTF. The DNA for the CDR3 is TGTGCCAGCAGTGGGGGCTCTGGTTGGACAGGGCCGGAAGATGGCTACACCTTC.

The J gene is TRBJ2-7, the V gene TRBV29-1, with TRBD1 matching 10 bases. The CDR3 contains 15 residues. J gave up 3 bases and V 5 bases, and 10 bases lay outside the gene matches. Looked up from germline, CDR1 is SQVTM and CDR2 is ANQGSEA. The CDR3 protein is CSVQAPGTGDYEQYF. The CDR3 DNA reads as TGCAGCGTTCAAGCTCCCGGGACAGGGGACTACGAGCAGTACTTC.

V is TRBV4-1 and J is TRBJ2-7; a weak D match, TRBD2 (6 bases). Trimming took off 1 base at V and 5 bases at J, with 15 bases between the two ends. This CDR3 region has 15 residues. Germline CDR1 and CDR2: MGHRA and YSYEKL. The CDR3 bases are TGCGCCAGCAGCCAAGTCCAGGGACTCCCCGACGAGCAGTACTTC. Protein product: CASSQVQGLPDEQYF.

V is TRBV9 and J is TRBJ2-7, with TRBD2 identical over 7 bases. CDR1 and CDR2 from the germline V gene are SGDLS and YYNGEE. Trimming cost V 0 bases and J 3 bases; bases outside gene matches: 9. This CDR3 contains 16 residues. CDR3 sequence (DNA): TGTGCCAGCAGCGTAGATACGGCGGGAGCGTTCTACGAGCAGTACTTC. This translates into CASSVDTAGAFYEQYF.

The V call is TRBV29-1, the J call TRBJ1-2; D is ambiguous. The germline CDR1 and CDR2 sequences are SQVTM and ANQGSEA. Trimming removed 4 bases at V and 2 bases at J, with 5 bases between. The CDR3 totals 11 residues. CDR3 sequence (DNA): TGCAGCGTTGCGGTCAACTATGGCTACACCTTC. The encoded protein is CSVAVNYGYTF.

This clone came up once. The gene calls are TRBV19 and TRBJ2-1; 9 bases agree with TRBD2. Germline V gene sequence: CDR1 LNHDA, CDR2 SQIVND (reference sequence). This CDR3 has 16 residues. V lost 1 base and J lost 5; bases outside the gene matches: 6. CDR3 amino acids: CASSIVGLAGHNEQFF. The DNA for the CDR3 is TGTGCCAGTAGTATAGTGGGCCTAGCGGGACACAATGAGCAGTTCTTC.

This clone was detected only once. The chain employs TRBV4-1 and TRBJ2-7; TRBD2 matches 8 bases. Germline V lookup: CDR1 MGHRA, CDR2 YSYEKL. Germline trimming cut 1 base from V and 0 bases from J; bases unmatched to any gene: 8. The CDR3 totals 17 residues. CDR3 amino acids: CASSQVGGGGTSYEQYF. The CDR3 DNA follows: TGCGCCAGCAGCCAAGTTGGCGGCGGGGGGACCTCCTACGAGCAGTACTTC.

The chain carries TRBV9 and TRBJ2-1, with no clear D. In germline, CDR1 is SGDLS, CDR2 YYNGEE. Trimming took off 0 bases at V and 6 bases at J, with 7 bases between the two ends. This CDR3 has 13 residues. CDR3 region: CASSVASSNEQFF. The CDR3 DNA reads as TGTGCCAGCAGCGTAGCAAGCTCCAATGAGCAGTTCTTC.

This clone occurred many times. The chain is built from TRBV7-9 and TRBJ2-1; D is ambiguous. The length of the CDR3 is 15 residues. Trimming took off 5 bases at V and 0 bases at J, with 11 bases between the two ends. Germline CDR1 is SEHNR and CDR2 is FQNEAQ (reference sequence). This CDR3 is CASSALESSYNEQFF. The DNA for the CDR3 is TGTGCCAGCAGCGCCCTAGAAAGCTCCTACAATGAGCAGTTCTTC.

This chain connects TRBV6-1 to TRBJ1-5; unclear D gene. Germline values: CDR1 MNHNS, CDR2 SASEGT. The CDR3 sequence is 17 residues long. Trimming removed 2 bases from V and 0 bases from J, with 14 bases in between. CDR3 protein: CASSEFRAAYSNQPQHF. The DNA of the CDR3 is TGTGCCAGCAGTGAATTTCGGGCAGCTTATAGCAATCAGCCCCAGCATTTT.

This clone was detected once. J is TRBJ2-5 and V is TRBV6-1; tentatively, D is TRBD1 (5 bases). CDR1 MNHNS and CDR2 SASEGT come from the germline V gene. CDR3 size: 15 residues. V was shortened by 3 bases and J by 8 bases, with 19 bases between the two germline ends. For the CDR3, the DNA is TGTGCCAGCAGTGATTGGGGCTCCCCCCAGAAAACCCAGTACTTC. Protein: CASSDWGSPQKTQYF.

The rearrangement links TRBV2 to TRBJ2-3; 9 bases are shared with TRBD1. The CDR3 sequence is 13 residues long. Trimming at V came to 6 bases and at J to 3 bases, leaving 1 base not matched to a gene. CDR1 and CDR2 from the germline V gene are SNHLY and FYNNEI. CDR3 region: CASSGQGTDTQYF. As DNA, the CDR3 is TGTGCCAGCAGCGGACAGGGGACAGATACGCAGTATTTT.

The chain recombines TRBV7-3 with TRBJ2-1; TRBD2 agrees at 7 bases. J lost 5 bases, V lost 5 bases, and 15 bases had no gene match. The CDR3 has 17 amino acids. Germline CDR1 is SGHTA and CDR2 is FQGTGA. The CDR3 loop is CASSQWARDYDNNEQFF. The DNA for the CDR3 is TGTGCCAGCAGCCAGTGGGCCCGGGACTACGATAACAATGAGCAGTTCTTC. Full variable domain (rest looked up from reference TRBV7-3 and TRBJ2-1): GAGVSQTPSNKVTEKGKYVELRCDPISGHTALYWYRQSLGQGPEFLIYFQGTGAADDSGLPNDRFFAVRPEGSVSTLKIQRTERGDSAVYLCASSQWARDYDNNEQFFGPGTRLTVL.

This chain uses TRBV7-9 with TRBJ2-7; 11 bases align to TRBD2. CDR3 size: 18 residues. Germline loops: CDR1 SEHNR, CDR2 FQNEAQ (reference sequence). V lost 5 bases to trimming and J lost 3 bases; unmatched junction nucleotides: 15. Written as DNA, the CDR3 is TGTGCCAGCAGCCAGGGGCTAGCGGGAGGAGTTGTGAGCTACGAGCAGTACTTC. Its protein product is CASSQGLAGGVVSYEQYF.

This clone was seen more than once but under ten times. This chain links TRBV5-8 with TRBJ2-1; D ambiguous. V was pared by 0 bases and J by 9 bases, with 10 bases between. Germline-derived CDR1 and CDR2 are SGHTS and YDEGEE. The CDR3 totals 13 residues. The CDR3 sequence is CASSLAEASEQFF. The CDR3 nucleotides are TGTGCCAGCAGCTTGGCCGAGGCAAGTGAGCAGTTCTTC.

The V and J genes are TRBV7-2 and TRBJ1-1; D remains ambiguous. CDR3 length: 13 amino acids. CDR1 SGHTA and CDR2 FQGNSA come from the germline V gene. V was shortened by 5 bases and J by 1 base, with 8 bases between the two germline ends. CDR3 residues: CASSRRWNTEAFF. CDR3 nucleotide sequence: TGTGCCAGCAGCCGCAGGTGGAACACTGAAGCTTTCTTT.

The DNA of the CDR3 is TGTGCCATCAGGGGCCCCACACTTGAGTATTTT. It specifies CAIRGPTLEYF. The chain couples TRBV27 to TRBJ2-3; the D gene is possibly TRBD1 (6 bases). The CDR3 extends over 11 amino acids. Trimming cost V 10 bases and J 13 bases, with 18 bases left between them. CDR1 is MNHEY, CDR2 SMNVEV, per germline (reference sequence).

The V gene is TRBV2, the J gene TRBJ2-3, with 7 bases aligning to TRBD1. Germline V gene data show CDR1 as SNHLY and CDR2 as FYNNEI. Losses at the gene ends were 7 bases for V and 0 bases for J; bases not matched to a gene: 4. This CDR3 is 14 amino acids long. In nucleotides, the CDR3 is TGTGCCAGCACCCGGGACAGCAGCACAGATACGCAGTATTTT. Residues: CASTRDSSTDTQYF.

The CDR3 nucleotides are TGTGCCAGCAGCTCAACATTGGATCAGCCCCAGCATTTT. It translates to CASSSTLDQPQHF. The chain links TRBV5-6 to TRBJ1-5; unclear D gene. The CDR3 runs 13 residues. CDR1 and CDR2 (germline): SGHDT, YYEEEE. V was trimmed by 3 bases and J by 5 bases, leaving 9 bases between them.

This chain joins TRBV7-9 and TRBJ2-1; 7 positions match TRBD2. This CDR3 spans 16 amino acids. The V gene's germline CDR1 is SEHNR and CDR2 FQNEAQ (reference sequence). Losses at the gene ends were 2 bases for V and 9 bases for J; bases not matched to a gene: 13. CDR3 in DNA: TGTGCCAGCAGCTTACATGGCAGCGGGGCGGTGGGTGAGCAGTTCTTC. This encodes CASSLHGSGAVGEQFF.

The chain couples TRBV7-9 to TRBJ2-7; D gene unclear. Per germline, CDR1 SEHNR and CDR2 FQNEAQ (reference sequence). V lost 5 bases and J 6 bases, leaving 11 bases between the germline ends. This CDR3 spans 12 amino acids. DNA of the CDR3: TGTGCCAGCAGCCCCGAGAGGCCCGAGCAGTACTTC. Protein product: CASSPERPEQYF.

As regards this clone: Other DNA sequences of this sample code for an identical CDR3. This chain uses TRBV9 with TRBJ1-2, with 9 bases identical to TRBD1. This CDR3 spans 15 amino acids. CDR1 is SGDLS, CDR2 YYNGEE, per germline. V dropped 2 bases and J dropped 3; count of bases not matched to a gene: 5. The CDR3, as DNA: TGTGCCAGCAGCGTTGGACAGGGGAAGGACTATGGCTACACCTTC. It encodes CASSVGQGKDYGYTF.

A word on this clone: Other DNA sequences in this specimen translate into the identical CDR3. DNA of the CDR3: TGTGCCAGCAGTTTAGGCTCTAGCGGGAATGAGCAGTTCTTC. Encoded protein: CASSLGSSGNEQFF. This chain joins TRBV27 and TRBJ2-1, with TRBD2 matching over 8 bases. Germline V gives CDR1 MNHEY, CDR2 SMNVEV (reference sequence). The trim removed 2 bases at V and 7 bases at J, leaving 4 bases unmatched. There are 14 residues in the CDR3.

This clone was seen a handful of times. The gene calls are TRBV6-5 and TRBJ2-7, with D unresolved. Trimming removed 6 bases at V and 4 bases at J, with 7 bases between. Germline loops: CDR1 MNHEY, CDR2 SVGAGI. This CDR3 region has 11 residues. As DNA, the CDR3 is TGTGCCAGCAGGGGCAGTTACGAGCAGTACTTC. Translation: CASRGSYEQYF.

V is TRBV11-2 and J is TRBJ2-1, with D unresolved. CDR1 is SGHAT and CDR2 is FQNNGV in the germline V gene. Trimming removed 4 bases from V and 0 bases from J, with 13 bases in between. The CDR3 length is 16 residues. The CDR3 sequence is CASSSLGVSSYNEQFF. Here the CDR3 DNA reads TGTGCCAGCAGCTCTCTCGGTGTGAGCTCCTACAATGAGCAGTTCTTC.

The chain has TRBV4-1 and TRBJ2-2, with D possibly matching TRBD2 (6 bases). V gave up 5 bases and J gave up 0 bases, with 13 bases separating them. The CDR3 covers 16 residues. Germline V lookup: CDR1 MGHRA, CDR2 YSYEKL. The chain's CDR3 is CASSEAGGTNTGELFF. Here the CDR3 DNA reads TGCGCCAGCAGCGAAGCGGGTGGTACGAACACCGGGGAGCTGTTTTTT.

The chain couples TRBV25-1 to TRBJ2-3, with 9 bases matching TRBD2. The CDR3 is 17 amino acids. Germline values: CDR1 MGHDK, CDR2 SYGVNS. V lost 0 bases, J lost 4 bases, and 8 bases stayed unmatched. The CDR3 loop is CASSEYAAGGPSDTQYF. CDR3 sequence (DNA): TGTGCCAGCAGTGAATATGCGGCGGGAGGGCCGTCAGATACGCAGTATTTT.

Worth noting for this clone: In the same sample, other DNA sequences code for this CDR3. The chain recombines TRBV9 with TRBJ2-1; 11 bases line up with TRBD2. With 0 bases clipped from V and 7 bases from J, the junction kept 3 bases outside the gene matches. In germline, CDR1 is SGDLS, CDR2 YYNGEE. The CDR3 is 15 residues long. The CDR3 region has the DNA TGTGCCAGCAGCGTAGTAGCGGGAGGGCCAAATGAGCAGTTCTTC. As protein: CASSVVAGGPNEQFF.

This chain uses TRBV7-3 with TRBJ2-3; perhaps TRBD2 as D (6 bases). The germline V gene encodes CDR1 SGHTA and CDR2 FQGTGA. CDR3 length: 15 amino acids. Trimming stripped 0 bases from V and 2 bases from J, with 9 bases between. CDR3 bases: TGTGCCAGCAGCTTAACAGTGGGACTCACAGATACGCAGTATTTT. Its protein is CASSLTVGLTDTQYF. Together with reference TRBV7-3 and TRBJ2-3, the CDR3 gives the full variable domain: GAGVSQTPSNKVTEKGKYVELRCDPISGHTALYWYRQSLGQGPEFLIYFQGTGAADDSGLPNDRFFAVRPEGSVSTLKIQRTERGDSAVYLCASSLTVGLTDTQYFGPGTRLTVL.